This T cell receptor (beta chain) was profiled in a study of T-cell reconstitution after alpha-beta-depleted transplantation in children. Unique molecular identifiers were incorporated when the TCRbeta library was constructed. TCRdb reprocessed the PCR reads with MiXCR, giving one entry per CDR3 protein. The sample carries some 530,000 distinct CDR3 sequences, approximately 12% recorded once. This clonotype was picked up many times. Germline V gene lookup returns CDR1 MNHEY and CDR2 SVGAGI. The CDR3 is 11 amino acids. Trimming pared 6 bases from V and 11 bases from J, leaving 12 bases between. Specimen: PBMCs from the stem cell graft donor, collected from the stem cell graft. The V gene is TRBV6-5, the J gene TRBJ2-3, with D tentatively TRBD1 (6 bases). The source is a human donor who donated a stem cell graft to a child with combined immunodeficiency. Here the CDR3 reads CASSRQEMQYF. The CDR3 nucleotides are TGTGCCAGCAGCCGACAGGAAATGCAGTATTTT.